Listed here are 29 T cell receptor beta chains from one sample, sequenced in a study of T cell responses to AZD1222 COVID-19 vaccine. TCRdb's copy holds only in-frame clones and misses some; the assay was immunoSEQ multiplex PCR. This table has 130,000 or so clones, approximately 90% appearing once. Sequencing used peripheral blood, obtained on day 0 of MenACWY control vaccination. These receptors all come from an adult in good health.

The chain joins TRBV5-4 to TRBJ2-3; 10 bases fit TRBD2. The CDR3 loop spans 15 amino acids. The V and J ends lost 7 bases and 0 bases, in that order; junction bases with no gene match: 5. Per the germline V gene, CDR1 is SGHNT and CDR2 is YYREEE (reference sequence). CDR3 sequence: CASGTLAGSTDTQYF. The CDR3 DNA reads TGTGCCAGCGGTACACTAGCGGGGAGCACAGATACGCAGTATTTT.

The J gene is TRBJ2-1, the V gene TRBV7-2; 10 positions match TRBD2. The CDR3 spans 17 residues. Trimming removed 1 base from V and 2 bases from J; junction bases left unmatched: 5. The germline V gene has CDR1 SGHTA and CDR2 FQGNSA. The CDR3 loop is CASSLVPLAGAYNEQFF. CDR3 DNA sequence: TGTGCCAGCAGCTTAGTTCCCCTAGCGGGAGCCTACAATGAGCAGTTCTTC.

The V gene is TRBV6-5, the J gene TRBJ1-1; D remains ambiguous. V lost 4 bases, J lost 1 base, and 10 bases lay in between. The CDR3 runs to 14 residues. The V gene's germline CDR1 is MNHEY and CDR2 SVGAGI. The CDR3 protein is CASSFESRNTEAFF. CDR3 nucleotide sequence: TGTGCCAGCAGTTTTGAGAGTAGGAACACTGAAGCTTTCTTT.

The rearrangement joins TRBV7-2 to TRBJ2-7; D uncertain. Germline-derived CDR1 and CDR2 are SGHTA and FQGNSA. The germline V and J ends were trimmed by 3 bases and 1 base, with 10 bases remaining between them. This CDR3 has 14 residues. The CDR3 loop reads CASSFSRSSYEQYF. DNA of the CDR3: TGTGCCAGCAGCTTTTCTAGGTCGTCCTACGAGCAGTACTTC.

V and J are TRBV19 and TRBJ1-5, with 8 bases fitting TRBD1. J was trimmed by 5 bases and V by 5 bases; bases with no gene match: 5. Germline lookup yields CDR1 LNHDA and CDR2 SQIVND (reference sequence). CDR3 size: 14 residues. CDR3: CASSRQGRDQPQHF. CDR3 sequence (DNA): TGTGCCAGTAGTCGACAGGGGAGAGATCAGCCCCAGCATTTT.

This clone has only a few counts. This chain links TRBV7-2 with TRBJ2-7, with a possible D match to TRBD2 (6 bases). CDR3 size: 14 residues. The V end lost 2 bases, the J end lost 6 bases, and 14 bases lay between the germline ends. Germline-derived CDR1 and CDR2 are SGHTA and FQGNSA. CDR3 sequence: CASSLSSRGGEQYF. The CDR3 region has the DNA TGTGCCAGCAGCTTATCTTCTAGGGGAGGCGAGCAGTACTTC.

The CDR3 DNA reads TGTGCCAGCAGTGACAGGGCAAACTATGGCTACACCTTC. Translation gives CASSDRANYGYTF. This rearrangement joins TRBV6-1 to TRBJ1-2, with D possibly being TRBD1 (5 bases). The V gene's germline CDR1 is MNHNS and CDR2 SASEGT. The V end was cut by 3 bases, the J end by 2 bases, with 7 bases between. The CDR3 extends over 13 amino acids.

The rearrangement links TRBV11-3 to TRBJ2-3, with 9 bases identical to TRBD2. Germline CDR1 is SGHNT and CDR2 is YENEEA. The CDR3 totals 17 residues. The junction had 10 bases not matched to a gene; V was cut back by 1 base and J by 5 bases. The CDR3 sequence is CASSLVGLAGPRDTQYF. In DNA form, the CDR3 reads TGTGCCAGCAGCTTAGTAGGGCTAGCGGGGCCCCGAGATACGCAGTATTTT.

This clone appeared once. The chain employs TRBV12-3 or TRBV12-4 and TRBJ2-1, with unresolved D. Trimming shortened V by 6 bases and J by 7 bases, and 7 bases separated the two germline ends. The CDR3 covers 11 residues. CDR3 DNA sequence: TGTGCCAGCAGGTCCGTTAATGAGCAGTTCTTC. It is translated as CASRSVNEQFF.

This chain connects TRBV7-2 to TRBJ2-4, with a tentative D call TRBD1 (6 bases). In germline, CDR1 is SGHTA, CDR2 FQGNSA. The CDR3 is 16 residues long. V shed 1 base and J shed 5 bases, with 15 bases lying between them. The CDR3 is CASSLVGRGVENIQYF. In DNA form, the CDR3 reads TGTGCCAGCAGCTTAGTCGGCAGGGGAGTTGAAAACATTCAGTACTTC.

The genes are TRBV10-3 and TRBJ2-1, with 7 bases matching TRBD2. Germline CDR1 ENHRY, CDR2 SYGVKD. The CDR3 contains 15 residues. J lost 6 bases, V lost 3 bases, and 8 bases had no gene match. This chain's CDR3 is CAISDGGSIGNEQFF. The CDR3 DNA reads TGTGCCATCAGTGATGGCGGGAGCATCGGCAATGAGCAGTTCTTC.

V is TRBV6-5 and J is TRBJ1-1; 10 bases agree with TRBD1. Germline values: CDR1 MNHEY, CDR2 SVGAGI. The CDR3 runs to 15 residues. With V trimmed by 2 bases and J by 4 bases, 4 bases remained unmatched. CDR3 sequence: CASSYLDRGGTEAFF. For the CDR3, the DNA is TGTGCCAGCAGTTACCTGGACAGGGGGGGCACTGAAGCTTTCTTT.

The CDR3 bases are TGTGCCAGCAGCCCCACGGACAGGGTAGGGGAAAAACTGTTTTTT. Encoded protein: CASSPTDRVGEKLFF. The chain uses TRBV7-9 and TRBJ1-4; 8 positions agree with TRBD1. The CDR3 has 15 residues. The V gene's germline CDR1 is SEHNR and CDR2 FQNEAQ (reference sequence). The V and J ends lost 5 bases and 8 bases, in that order; junction bases with no gene match: 10.

V and J are TRBV2 and TRBJ2-1, with D hard to call. CDR3 length: 15 residues. Per germline, CDR1 SNHLY and CDR2 FYNNEI. Trimming stripped 1 base from V and 4 bases from J, with 11 bases between. CDR3 in DNA: TGTGCCAGCAGTGAAGAGGGATTGGGGTACAATGAGCAGTTCTTC. Protein sequence: CASSEEGLGYNEQFF.

This sequence joins TRBV11-2 and TRBJ1-1; D gene unclear. The CDR3 is made up of 13 amino acids. V gave up 2 bases and J gave up 1 base, with 5 bases separating them. The V gene's germline CDR1 is SGHAT and CDR2 FQNNGV. The CDR3 protein is CASSLSRNTEAFF. The CDR3 nucleotides are TGTGCCAGCAGCTTATCCAGGAACACTGAAGCTTTCTTT.

The chain couples TRBV7-9 to TRBJ1-3; TRBD1 is a possible D gene (6 bases). CDR1 SEHNR and CDR2 FQNEAQ come from the germline V gene (reference sequence). CDR3 size: 15 residues. Trimming cost V 6 bases and J 3 bases, with 15 bases left between them. The CDR3 DNA reads as TGTGCCAGCAGACTCCGGGACACTGATGGAAACACCATATATTTT. Translated: CASRLRDTDGNTIYF.

This sequence joins TRBV7-9 and TRBJ1-5, with D unresolved. The CDR3 covers 16 residues. Germline CDR1 is SEHNR and CDR2 is FQNEAQ (reference sequence). Trimming removed 5 bases from V and 4 bases from J, with 18 bases in between. The CDR3 reads CASSALGAHQNQPQHF. The CDR3 coding sequence is TGTGCCAGCAGCGCCTTGGGCGCACACCAGAATCAGCCCCAGCATTTT.

The chain is built from TRBV7-8 and TRBJ1-4; 11 bases line up with TRBD1. The V and J ends lost 5 bases and 8 bases, in that order; junction bases with no gene match: 4. CDR1 SGHVS and CDR2 FQNEAQ come from the germline V gene. The CDR3 covers 14 residues. The CDR3 spells CASSQGQGEEKLFF. DNA for the CDR3: TGTGCCAGCAGCCAGGGACAGGGGGAGGAAAAACTGTTTTTT.

The V gene is TRBV5-1, the J gene TRBJ2-5; 7 bases align to TRBD1. Germline lookup yields CDR1 SGHRS and CDR2 YFSETQ. The CDR3 runs 16 residues. The ends lost 0 bases at V and 5 bases at J; junction bases unmatched: 10. Written as DNA, the CDR3 is TGCGCCAGCAGCTTGGGATCCACAGGGGTGGGGGAGACCCAGTACTTC. This encodes CASSLGSTGVGETQYF.

The V and J genes are TRBV6-1 and TRBJ2-1; 8 nucleotides agree with TRBD1. This CDR3 has 16 amino acids. V lost 1 base and J lost 8; bases outside the gene matches: 10. Germline V gene lookup returns CDR1 MNHNS and CDR2 SASEGT. In nucleotides, the CDR3 is TGTGCCAGCAGTGAAGGGGTTGGGGCAGGGGGCGATGAGCAGTTCTTC. This translates into CASSEGVGAGGDEQFF.

This clone appeared once. The chain recombines TRBV13 with TRBJ2-1; D gene uncertain. The length of the CDR3 is 13 residues. V lost 5 bases and J lost 7, with 12 bases in between. Germline V lookup: CDR1 PRHDT, CDR2 FYEKMQ (reference sequence). The CDR3 protein is CASSPPSGNEQFF. For the CDR3, the DNA is TGTGCCAGCAGCCCCCCCTCCGGGAATGAGCAGTTCTTC. Full variable domain (remainder filled in from reference TRBV13 and TRBJ2-1): AAGVIQSPRHLIKEKRETATLKCYPIPRHDTVYWYQQGPGQDPQFLISFYEKMQSDKGSIPDRFSAQQFSDYHSELNMSSLELGDSALYFCASSPPSGNEQFFGPGTRLTVL.

The chain joins TRBV6-5 to TRBJ2-5; 9 positions match TRBD2. CDR1 is MNHEY, CDR2 SVGAGI, per germline. This CDR3 has 15 amino acids. Trimming took 5 bases from V and 6 from J; bases not matched to a gene: 10. CDR3 DNA: TGTGCCAGCAGTCCCCCGGGACTAGCTACAAAGACCCAGTACTTC. Protein: CASSPPGLATKTQYF.

The CDR3 sequence: CASSHRRLAGVVDNEQFF. The CDR3 DNA sequence: TGCGCCAGCAGTCACCGCAGACTAGCGGGAGTCGTCGACAATGAGCAGTTCTTC. The chain has TRBV4-1 and TRBJ2-1; 12 bases fit TRBD2. Germline assignment: CDR1 MGHRA and CDR2 YSYEKL. CDR3 size: 18 residues. V shed 6 bases and J 5 bases; nucleotides not matched to a gene: 14.

V is TRBV3-1 (or the pseudogene TRBV3-2) and J is TRBJ2-7; 12 bases are a match to TRBD1. CDR1 and CDR2 from the germline V gene are LGHDT and YNNKEL (reference sequence). The CDR3 extends over 14 amino acids. V lost 4 bases and J lost 7; bases outside the gene matches: 5. The CDR3, as DNA: TGTGCCAGCAGCCGCCGGGACAGGGGGCAGGAGCAGTACTTC. Translated: CASSRRDRGQEQYF.

The rearrangement uses TRBV30 and TRBJ1-2, with D possibly being TRBD1 (6 bases). Germline CDR1 and CDR2: GTSNPN and SVGIG (reference sequence). V lost 5 bases and J 4 bases, leaving 17 bases between the germline ends. The CDR3 is made up of 14 amino acids. The CDR3 loop reads CAWGTTWGLYGYTF. CDR3 nucleotides: TGTGCCTGGGGGACGACGTGGGGGCTCTATGGCTACACCTTC.

The rearrangement uses TRBV5-1 and TRBJ1-1; maybe TRBD1 (5 bases). CDR3 size: 15 residues. The germline gives CDR1 SGHRS, CDR2 YFSETQ. The V end was cut by 4 bases, the J end by 1 base, with 14 bases between. The CDR3 is CASSTSLQGNTEAFF. Here the CDR3 DNA reads TGCGCCAGCAGCACCTCCCTCCAGGGGAACACTGAAGCTTTCTTT.

This chain joins TRBV2 and TRBJ2-1; no clear D gene. CDR3 length: 14 amino acids. Trimming removed 8 bases from V and 0 bases from J, with 11 bases in between. Germline CDR1 and CDR2: SNHLY and FYNNEI. The CDR3 loop reads CASPRISSYNEQFF. The CDR3 nucleotides read TGTGCCAGCCCTCGGATTAGCTCCTACAATGAGCAGTTCTTC.

The chain joins TRBV5-1 to TRBJ1-2; 8 bases agree with TRBD1. J lost 2 bases, V lost 4 bases, and 10 bases had no gene match. The CDR3 is 16 amino acids. Germline CDR1 and CDR2: SGHRS and YFSETQ. Here the CDR3 DNA reads TGCGCCAGCAGCCCCATACCGACAGGGGCGAACTATGGCTACACCTTC. Amino acids: CASSPIPTGANYGYTF.

This chain joins TRBV11-3 and TRBJ2-2; no reliable D call. The germline V gene has CDR1 SGHNT and CDR2 YENEEA. The CDR3 is made up of 18 amino acids. V was shortened by 5 bases and J by 2 bases, with 21 bases between the two germline ends. The CDR3 reads CASSVGTAQIQNTGELFF. In DNA form, the CDR3 reads TGTGCCAGCAGCGTAGGCACCGCACAAATTCAAAACACCGGGGAGCTGTTTTTT.